Reported below is one TCR beta chain. Its antigen remains unidentified. The record has no base qualities; no much larger clone is one base away. This entry comes from a study of T cell responses to AZD1222 COVID-19 vaccine (dated by TCRdb to 2020 to 2022). Looking at the study overall: Because spike-specific TCR depth and breadth did not differ between the two schedules, AZD1222 recipients who got a second dose at roughly 4 weeks were pooled with those who got a second dose at roughly 12 weeks. TCR sequencing covered approximately 230 trial participants: approximately 200 given two doses of AZD1222 and about 26 given two doses of MenACWY control vaccine. Trial participants were enrolled into age subgroups of 18-55, 56-69 and 70-plus years, which contained about 150, 27 and 61 TCR-sequenced participants, respectively.

On the study overall, not on this receptor specifically: Because no samples from the day 14 peak response were available, repertoires could be characterized only after the peak T cell response. Participants were mostly white British and included more females than males, and it was suggested by the authors that clonal diversity may have been underestimated. CD4 TCRs associated with the vaccine covered the entire spike protein, and the dominant responses were in regions 160-218 and 743-854. In the small 56-69-year group, the increase in depth fell short of significance, most likely because of low power. After two AZD1222 doses, spike-specific TCR breadth and depth were significantly higher than at day 0 and than in MenACWY recipients. Conclusions about previously exposed vaccinees are limited because only five to seven AZD1222 recipients were SARS-CoV-2 seropositive at baseline. Reportedly, close to half of the unique spike-specific TCRs recognized epitopes lying outside the regions that are mutated in the B.1.351 and B.1.1.7 variants.

The CDR3 regions of human TCRbeta chains were analyzed by immunosequencing. The authors' pipeline ran thus. TCRs in the repertoires were compared against a reference library of SARS-CoV-2-specific TCRs that had been generated with the MIRA antigen-specificity platform. Breadth was defined as the fraction of unique TCRs that were SARS-CoV-2-associated. Depth was defined as the fraction of total T cells that were SARS-CoV-2-associated. Using the MIRA data, every spike-specific TCR was mapped to the spike region that the TCR reacted to and assigned to either a CD4 or a CD8 class. Log10-transformed breadth and depth values were compared by one-way ANOVA with Sidak's multiple comparisons tests. This immuneACCESS table, as held by TCRdb, lists in-frame sequences with V and J called but not all clones. Of the missing ones, under half trace to an unresolved V gene in checked studies; the others have no known cause. V and J calls and clone size are as listed in that table; D and trimming were resolved from the DNA. Present in this sample are some 100,000 clones, 87% of which were seen just once. 16% of the sample is taken by the ten largest.

According to the study, the label for this sample's time point signals: baseline before first vaccination. Vaccinee samples were obtained from the UK trials COV001 and COV002, which included a single-blind randomized controlled phase 2/3 trial of AZD1222 (ChAdOx1 nCoV-19) in healthy adults. For TCRbeta chain sequencing, PBMC samples from trial participants were taken at day 0 and at day 28 after the second dose. Reading from cysteine to phenylalanine, the CDR3 counts 12 amino acids. Only CDR3 DNA remains: 36 bases, in frame from the first base. The junction shows trimming of 4 bases on V and 4 bases on J, plus 8 bases between the germline ends. CDR1 is given as MNHEY and CDR2 as SMNVEV, both from the germline V gene (reference sequence).

Sequencing used peripheral blood, obtained on day 0 of AZD1222 vaccination. The sequence links TRBV27 to TRBJ2-7; TRBD2 is a possible D gene, resting on 5 matching bases. The receptor was isolated from an adult in good health. The sequence in DNA is TGTGCCAGCAGTTCTAGCTCGTACGAGCAGTACTTC. This yields the protein CASSSSSYEQYF.